Below are 21 T cell receptor beta chains sequenced from a single sample in a study of cytomegalovirus exposure and HLA in healthy donors. PCR employed 60 Vbeta and 13 Jbeta primers. The data were produced by immunoSEQ multiplex PCR, yet TCRdb's version contains in-frame clones alone and is incomplete. The sample has about 150,000 clones; around 10% are singletons. Input material: PBMCs. The receptors originated from a male donor in good health and CMV-seronegative.

This CDR3 is CASSPRLAGGDNEQFF. In DNA form, the CDR3 reads TGCGCCAGCAGCCCGCGACTAGCCGGGGGGGACAATGAGCAGTTCTTC. V gene TRBV5-1 combines with J gene TRBJ2-1; the match to TRBD2 covers 8 bases. Trimming removed 4 bases from V and 5 bases from J; junction bases left unmatched: 11. The germline CDR1 and CDR2 sequences are SGHRS and YFSETQ. The CDR3 is made up of 16 amino acids.

J is TRBJ1-1 and V is TRBV10-3; 8 bases match TRBD1. The CDR3 covers 13 residues. The junction had 6 bases not matched to a gene; V was cut back by 6 bases and J by 6 bases. The germline V gene encodes CDR1 ENHRY and CDR2 SYGVKD. The CDR3 DNA follows: TGTGCCATCAGAGGACAGGGAGCCCCTGAAGCTTTCTTT. This sequence encodes CAIRGQGAPEAFF.

The chain uses TRBV6-1 and TRBJ1-4; D might be TRBD1 (5 bases). The V gene's germline CDR1 is MNHNS and CDR2 SASEGT. V was pared by 8 bases and J by 6 bases, with 19 bases between. This CDR3 contains 15 residues. The CDR3 nucleotides read TGTGCCAGCCGTGCCCGGACATCTGAAGATGAAAAACTGTTTTTT. It yields the protein CASRARTSEDEKLFF.

This clone was observed a handful of times. The chain recombines TRBV10-1 with TRBJ2-1; no clear D. The length of the CDR3 is 12 residues. Germline assignment: CDR1 WNHNN and CDR2 SYGVQD (reference sequence). V dropped 4 bases and J dropped 9 bases, with 10 bases sitting between them. The DNA of the CDR3 is TGCGCCAGCAGTGGCTCGCACGGTGAGCAGTTCTTC. It yields the protein CASSGSHGEQFF.

This clone has more than one count but fewer than ten. The rearrangement links TRBV5-4 to TRBJ1-4, with D perhaps matching TRBD1 (5 bases). CDR1 is SGHNT, CDR2 YYREEE, per germline (reference sequence). V lost 0 bases, J lost 8 bases, and 11 bases lay in between. The length of the CDR3 is 14 residues. The CDR3 DNA reads TGTGCCAGCAGCTTGGGGGGGGTACCGGAAAAACTGTTTTTT. Amino acid sequence: CASSLGGVPEKLFF. The full variable domain, with the rest looked up from reference TRBV5-4 and TRBJ1-4, is ETGVTQSPTHLIKTRGQQVTLRCSSQSGHNTVSWYQQALGQGPQFIFQYYREEENGRGNFPPRFSGLQFPNYSSELNVNALELDDSALYLCASSLGGVPEKLFFGSGTQLSVL.

This clone was picked up a small number of times. The V gene is TRBV7-9, the J gene TRBJ2-1; TRBD2 matches at 7 bases. V shed 5 bases and J 14 bases; nucleotides not matched to a gene: 9. The germline V gene encodes CDR1 SEHNR and CDR2 FQNEAQ (reference sequence). The CDR3 covers 12 residues. The CDR3 region has the DNA TGTGCCAGCAGCCCCGAAAGCGGGAACGAGTTCTTC. Amino acid sequence: CASSPESGNEFF.

The V gene is TRBV4-1, the J gene TRBJ2-3, with D possibly being TRBD2 (5 bases). CDR3 length: 15 residues. Looked up from germline, CDR1 is MGHRA and CDR2 is YSYEKL. Between the trimmed V and J ends, which lost 6 bases and 6 bases, there was a span of 19 bases. The CDR3 protein is CASRHNPFAGDTQYF. The CDR3 DNA reads TGCGCCAGCAGACACAACCCCTTTGCGGGTGATACGCAGTATTTT.

The chain recombines TRBV7-7 with TRBJ2-2; 8 bases are a match to TRBD1. The CDR3 consists of 14 residues. Losses at the gene ends were 5 bases for V and 7 bases for J; bases not matched to a gene: 6. CDR1 and CDR2 (germline): SSHAT, FNYEAQ (reference sequence). The CDR3 protein is CASSQTGAGGELFF. The CDR3 DNA is TGTGCCAGCAGCCAGACAGGGGCCGGCGGGGAGCTGTTTTTT.

This clone was observed a few times. The genes are TRBV19 and TRBJ1-2; 7 bases are shared with TRBD1. The CDR3 length is 16 residues. V shed 5 bases and J 2 bases; nucleotides not matched to a gene: 11. Germline loops: CDR1 LNHDA, CDR2 SQIVND (reference sequence). The CDR3 sequence: CASSPPMTGRNYGYTF. CDR3 bases: TGTGCCAGTAGTCCGCCGATGACAGGGCGAAACTATGGCTACACCTTC.

V usage is TRBV6-5 and J usage is TRBJ2-5; 7 bases align to TRBD2. The J segment lost 2 bases and the V segment lost 6 bases, leaving 9 bases of the junction unmatched. The CDR3 consists of 15 residues. Germline CDR1 reads MNHEY; CDR2 reads SVGAGI. The CDR3 spells CASSHGGGLQETQYF. The CDR3 DNA sequence: TGTGCCAGCAGCCACGGGGGAGGGTTACAAGAGACCCAGTACTTC.

This clone was observed a few times. The V gene is TRBV15, the J gene TRBJ2-5, with D tentatively TRBD1 (6 bases). CDR1 LNHNV and CDR2 YYDKDF come from the germline V gene (reference sequence). V lost 5 bases and J lost 7, with 26 bases in between. This CDR3 spans 17 amino acids. This CDR3 is CATSAPRKGQRGGTQYF. The CDR3 DNA is TGTGCCACCAGCGCCCCCCGTAAGGGCCAGCGAGGGGGGACCCAGTACTTC.

This clone was seen more than once but under ten times. The rearrangement joins TRBV4-3 to TRBJ1-2; unclear D gene. Germline V gene sequence: CDR1 LGHNA, CDR2 YSLEER. The CDR3 totals 12 residues. Trimming pared 0 bases from V and 11 bases from J, leaving 10 bases between. CDR3 amino acids: CASSQEREKYTF. The CDR3 nucleotides read TGCGCCAGCAGCCAAGAGAGAGAGAAATACACCTTC.

This clone was observed a handful of times. The genes are TRBV25-1 and TRBJ2-3; the match to TRBD1 covers 9 bases. Germline CDR1 is MGHDK and CDR2 is SYGVNS. With V trimmed by 0 bases and J by 4 bases, 5 bases remained unmatched. The CDR3 extends over 16 amino acids. Here the CDR3 reads CASSEYLGDRADTQYF. The CDR3, as DNA: TGTGCCAGCAGTGAATATTTAGGGGACAGGGCAGATACGCAGTATTTT.

The chain employs TRBV4-1 and TRBJ2-7, with 10 positions matching TRBD1. Trimming removed 4 bases from V and 3 bases from J; junction bases left unmatched: 6. The CDR3 is 15 residues long. The germline V gene has CDR1 MGHRA and CDR2 YSYEKL. The CDR3 here is CASSPQDRGYYEQYF. The DNA for the CDR3 is TGCGCCAGCAGCCCGCAGGACAGGGGGTACTACGAGCAGTACTTC.

This sequence joins TRBV6-5 and TRBJ1-2, with a tentative D call TRBD1 (5 bases). V shed 0 bases and J shed 10 bases, with 15 bases lying between them. The germline V gene encodes CDR1 MNHEY and CDR2 SVGAGI. The CDR3 has 14 residues. The CDR3 coding sequence is TGTGCCAGCAGTTACTCGCAGGGCTCCATGGACTACACCTTC. This codes for CASSYSQGSMDYTF.

This clone was seen a handful of times. The chain couples TRBV4-1 to TRBJ2-3, with a tentative D call TRBD2 (6 bases). CDR1 and CDR2 from the germline V gene are MGHRA and YSYEKL. This CDR3 is 18 amino acids long. Deletions cut 3 bases from V and 6 bases from J, with 25 bases between. In DNA, the CDR3 is TGCGCCAGCAGCCAGCTGACGGGACTCACCGTTCCCGGGGATACGCAGTATTTT. Residues: CASSQLTGLTVPGDTQYF.

The sample holds a few counts of this clone. The chain is built from TRBV5-4 and TRBJ2-7, with 7 bases matching TRBD1. The length of the CDR3 is 13 residues. CDR1 is SGHNT and CDR2 is YYREEE in the germline V gene (reference sequence). V shed 4 bases, J shed 4 bases, and the junction held 5 bases outside the gene matches. The CDR3 bases are TGTGCCAGCAGCCGGGACAGCAAATACGAGCAGTACTTC. Translation gives CASSRDSKYEQYF.

A few counts support this clone. The V and J genes are TRBV27 and TRBJ1-6, with 9 nucleotides matching TRBD1. The CDR3 contains 15 residues. V shed 3 bases, J shed 9 bases, and the junction held 6 bases outside the gene matches. The germline CDR1 and CDR2 sequences are MNHEY and SMNVEV (reference sequence). This chain's CDR3 is CASSLVGQGSSPLHF. The CDR3 coding sequence is TGTGCCAGCAGTTTGGTGGGACAGGGAAGTTCACCCCTCCACTTT.

This clone occurred a few times. The chain links TRBV5-4 to TRBJ2-2; tentative D call: TRBD1 (6 bases). Germline V gene sequence: CDR1 SGHNT, CDR2 YYREEE (reference sequence). The CDR3 has 15 amino acids. V was shortened by 4 bases and J by 2 bases, with 12 bases between the two germline ends. CDR3 loop: CASSRAGANTGELFF. In DNA, the CDR3 is TGTGCCAGCAGCAGGGCAGGGGCCAACACCGGGGAGCTGTTTTTT.

In this sample, this clone turned up a few times. This chain connects TRBV4-3 to TRBJ1-2; TRBD1 matches at 7 bases. There are 15 residues in the CDR3. Germline-derived CDR1 and CDR2 are LGHNA and YSLEER. J lost 0 bases, V lost 4 bases, and 5 bases had no gene match. The CDR3 DNA is TGCGCCAGCAGCCCCGACAGGGCTACTAACTATGGCTACACCTTC. This encodes CASSPDRATNYGYTF.

V usage is TRBV15 and J usage is TRBJ1-4; TRBD1 matches 8 bases. The CDR3 consists of 16 residues. From germline, CDR1 is LNHNV and CDR2 YYDKDF (reference sequence). The junction had 6 bases not matched to a gene; V was cut back by 2 bases and J by 4 bases. CDR3 sequence: CATSRKGDRRNEKLFF. The CDR3 DNA sequence: TGTGCCACCAGCAGAAAGGGGGACAGGCGTAATGAAAAACTGTTTTTT.